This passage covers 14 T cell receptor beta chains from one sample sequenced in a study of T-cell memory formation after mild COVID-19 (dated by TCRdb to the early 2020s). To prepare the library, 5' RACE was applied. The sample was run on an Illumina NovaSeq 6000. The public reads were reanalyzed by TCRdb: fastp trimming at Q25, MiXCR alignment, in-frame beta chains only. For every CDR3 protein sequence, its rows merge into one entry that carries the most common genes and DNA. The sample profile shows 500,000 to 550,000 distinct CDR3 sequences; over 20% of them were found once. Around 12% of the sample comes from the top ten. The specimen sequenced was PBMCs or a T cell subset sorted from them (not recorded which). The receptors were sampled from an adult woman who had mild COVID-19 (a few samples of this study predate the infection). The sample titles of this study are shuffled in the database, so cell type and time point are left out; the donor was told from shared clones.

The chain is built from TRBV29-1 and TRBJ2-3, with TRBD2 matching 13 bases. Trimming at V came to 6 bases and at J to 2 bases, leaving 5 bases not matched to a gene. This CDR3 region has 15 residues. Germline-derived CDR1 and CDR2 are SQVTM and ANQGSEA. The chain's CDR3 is CSVGGLAGLTDTQYF. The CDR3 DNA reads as TGCAGCGTAGGGGGACTAGCGGGACTCACAGATACGCAGTATTTT.

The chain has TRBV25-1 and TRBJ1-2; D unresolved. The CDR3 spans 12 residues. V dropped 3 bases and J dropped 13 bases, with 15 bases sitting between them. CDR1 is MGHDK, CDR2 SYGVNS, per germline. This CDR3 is CASSDNLSFLTF. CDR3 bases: TGTGCCAGCAGTGATAATTTATCCTTTCTCACCTTC.

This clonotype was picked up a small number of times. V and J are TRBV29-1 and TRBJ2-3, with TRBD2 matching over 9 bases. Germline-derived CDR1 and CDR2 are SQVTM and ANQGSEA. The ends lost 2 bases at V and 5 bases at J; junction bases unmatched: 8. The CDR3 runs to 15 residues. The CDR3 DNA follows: TGCAGCGTTGAAAAAGAGGGTAGCGGGAGAGATACGCAGTATTTT. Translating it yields CSVEKEGSGRDTQYF.

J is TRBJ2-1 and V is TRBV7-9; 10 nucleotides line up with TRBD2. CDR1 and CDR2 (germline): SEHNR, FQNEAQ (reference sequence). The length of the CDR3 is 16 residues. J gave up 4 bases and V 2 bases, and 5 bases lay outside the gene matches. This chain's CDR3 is CASSLKAGGPYNEQFF. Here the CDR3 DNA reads TGTGCCAGCAGCTTAAAAGCGGGAGGGCCGTACAATGAGCAGTTCTTC.

This CDR3 reads CASSTRDSSTGELFF. The CDR3 nucleotides are TGTGCCAGCAGTACTCGGGACAGCAGTACCGGGGAGCTGTTTTTT. The chain recombines TRBV5-5 with TRBJ2-2; 7 nucleotides match TRBD1. V dropped 5 bases and J dropped 5; count of bases not matched to a gene: 9. Germline V gives CDR1 SGHKS, CDR2 YYEKEE (reference sequence). This CDR3 is built from 15 residues.

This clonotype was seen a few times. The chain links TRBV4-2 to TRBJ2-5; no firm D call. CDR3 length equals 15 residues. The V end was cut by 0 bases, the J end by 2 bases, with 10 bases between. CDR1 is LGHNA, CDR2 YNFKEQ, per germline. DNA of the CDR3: TGTGCCAGCAGCCAAGACTGGTACAGACAAGAGACCCAGTACTTC. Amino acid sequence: CASSQDWYRQETQYF.

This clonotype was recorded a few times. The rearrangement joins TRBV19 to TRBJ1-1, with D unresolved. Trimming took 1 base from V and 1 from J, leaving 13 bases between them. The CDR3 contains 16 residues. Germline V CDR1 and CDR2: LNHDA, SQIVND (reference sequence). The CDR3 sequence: CASSIAHSPKNTEAFF. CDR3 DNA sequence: TGTGCCAGTAGTATAGCTCACAGTCCTAAGAACACTGAAGCTTTCTTT.

The CDR3 reads CSAPPGTSGIYNEQFF. The CDR3 DNA sequence: TGCAGTGCCCCGCCCGGGACTAGCGGGATTTACAATGAGCAGTTCTTC. The rearrangement links TRBV20-1 to TRBJ2-1; 13 bases are shared with TRBD2. Trimming at V came to 6 bases and at J to 4 bases, leaving 9 bases not matched to a gene. The CDR3 sequence is 16 residues long. Germline loops: CDR1 DFQATT, CDR2 SNEGSKA (reference sequence).

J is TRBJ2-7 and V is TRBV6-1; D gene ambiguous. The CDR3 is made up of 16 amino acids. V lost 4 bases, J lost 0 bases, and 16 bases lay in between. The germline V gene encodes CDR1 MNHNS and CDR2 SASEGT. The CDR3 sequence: CASSGGYAPVSYEQYF. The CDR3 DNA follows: TGTGCCAGCAGTGGAGGATATGCCCCCGTCTCCTACGAGCAGTACTTC.

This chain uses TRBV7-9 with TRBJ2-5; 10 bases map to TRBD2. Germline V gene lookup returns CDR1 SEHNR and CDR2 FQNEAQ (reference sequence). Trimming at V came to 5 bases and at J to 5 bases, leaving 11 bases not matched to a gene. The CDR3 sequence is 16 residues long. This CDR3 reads CASSRTLAGVRETQYF. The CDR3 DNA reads TGTGCCAGCAGCCGCACGCTAGCGGGAGTTCGGGAGACCCAGTACTTC.

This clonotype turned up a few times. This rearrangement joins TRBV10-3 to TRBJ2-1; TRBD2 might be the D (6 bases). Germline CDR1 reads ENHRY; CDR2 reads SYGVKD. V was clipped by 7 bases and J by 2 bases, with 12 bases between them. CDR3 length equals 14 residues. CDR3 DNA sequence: TGTGCCATCAAAGGGGACTCAGCCTACAATGAGCAGTTCTTC. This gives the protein CAIKGDSAYNEQFF.

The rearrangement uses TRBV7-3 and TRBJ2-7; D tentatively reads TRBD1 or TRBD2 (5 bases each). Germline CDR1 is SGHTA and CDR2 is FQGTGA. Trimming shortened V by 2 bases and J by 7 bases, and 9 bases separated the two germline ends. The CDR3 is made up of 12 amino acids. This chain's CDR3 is CASSLLGEEQYF. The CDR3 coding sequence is TGTGCCAGCAGCTTATTGGGGGAAGAGCAGTACTTC.

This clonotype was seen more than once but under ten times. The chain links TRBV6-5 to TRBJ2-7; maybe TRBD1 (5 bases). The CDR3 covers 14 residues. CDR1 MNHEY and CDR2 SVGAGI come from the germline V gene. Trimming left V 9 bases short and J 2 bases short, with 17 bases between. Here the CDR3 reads CASRTGRFPYEQYF. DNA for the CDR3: TGTGCCAGTCGAACAGGACGGTTCCCCTACGAGCAGTACTTC.

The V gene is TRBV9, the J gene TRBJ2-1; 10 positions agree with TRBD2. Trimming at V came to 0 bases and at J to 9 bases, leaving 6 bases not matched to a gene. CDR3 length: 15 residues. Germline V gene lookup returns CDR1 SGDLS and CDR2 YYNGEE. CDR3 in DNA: TGTGCCAGCAGCGTAGGGCTAGCGGGAGCAGGTGAGCAGTTCTTC. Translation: CASSVGLAGAGEQFF.